This TCR beta chain appears in the sequencing data of a study of vaccination and CD4 T cells after COVID-19. Overall study: Each control culture was treated with a CEFX pool, an HIV-1 Nef pool, or no peptide. The study's findings and limits: A median approximately 83% of convalescent patients' SARS-CoV-2-reactive clones emerged only after vaccination.

This clonotype occurred a few times. Its antigen is as yet unknown. Once obtained from cultured CD4+ T cells, the DNA was sequenced using the Oncomine TCR Beta short-read assay. In this case, cultured CD4+ T cells provided the extracted genomic DNA. TCRdb processed the PCR reads anew with MiXCR; each CDR3 protein has one entry. The sample contains roughly 10,000 distinct CDR3 sequences, roughly 30% of which appear only once. From germline, CDR1 is MNHEY and CDR2 SMNVEV (reference sequence). Trimming took 2 bases from V and 6 from J, leaving 8 bases between them. The CDR3 runs 14 residues. Treatment here: approximately 11-day PBMC culture with coronavirus spike peptide pools or control peptides (ViraFEST assay). Ahead of the COVID-19 pandemic (2011-2018), the CD4+ T cells of the unexposed donor were collected. ViraFEST stimulated the growth of antigen-specific T cells using peptide pools and subsequently profiled their TCRs by sequencing.

The clonotype comes from a human donor in good health. The rearrangement uses TRBV27 and TRBJ2-6; D is undetermined. The material sequenced was CD4+ T cells from blood, cultured in vitro. In DNA form, the CDR3 reads TGTGCCAGCAGTTTAAATCGGGTGGCCAACGTCCTGACTTTC. Protein sequence: CASSLNRVANVLTF.